Listed here are 22 T cell receptor beta chains from one sample, sequenced in a study of shared clonotypes between healthy human individuals. Profiled with immunoSEQ multiplex PCR; TCRdb holds only in-frame clones, not every one. The data hold about 2 million clones, with approximately 94% observed a single time. Naive CD8 cells, CD45RO-negative and positively selected for CCR7, excluded terminally differentiated effector memory CD45RA+ cells. Sequencing input: naive CD8+ T cells sorted from blood. These receptors originate from a man between 18 and 35 years old in good health.

The chain uses TRBV6-5 and TRBJ1-2; D not certain. Germline CDR1 MNHEY, CDR2 SVGAGI. CDR3 length equals 14 residues. V was cut by 2 bases and J by 6 bases, with 13 bases left in between. This chain's CDR3 is CASSYGGGLDGYTF. CDR3 bases: TGTGCCAGCAGTTACGGAGGCGGGTTGGATGGCTACACCTTC.

This sequence joins TRBV29-1 and TRBJ2-1; 9 positions match TRBD1. From germline, CDR1 is SQVTM and CDR2 ANQGSEA. V dropped 4 bases and J dropped 4; count of bases not matched to a gene: 8. The length of the CDR3 is 15 residues. The CDR3 sequence is CSVAATGGNYNEQFF. CDR3 sequence (DNA): TGCAGCGTTGCCGCGACAGGGGGTAATTACAATGAGCAGTTCTTC.

This clone was picked up one time. The rearrangement joins TRBV5-1 to TRBJ1-2, with 8 bases that match TRBD1. CDR3 length: 17 residues. J lost 1 base, V lost 1 base, and 9 bases had no gene match. From germline, CDR1 is SGHRS and CDR2 YFSETQ. The chain's CDR3 is CASSLPTLDRDNYGYTF. The CDR3 DNA follows: TGCGCCAGCAGCTTGCCCACCCTGGACAGGGATAACTATGGCTACACCTTC. The complete variable domain, with remaining parts taken from reference TRBV5-1 and TRBJ1-2, reads KAGVTQTPRYLIKTRGQQVTLSCSPISGHRSVSWYQQTPGQGLQFLFEYFSETQRNKGNFPGRFSGRQFSNSRSEMNVSTLELGDSALYLCASSLPTLDRDNYGYTFGSGTRLTVV.

This chain links TRBV4-3 with TRBJ2-1; 8 nucleotides line up with TRBD2. The CDR3 loop spans 16 amino acids. Germline values: CDR1 LGHNA, CDR2 YSLEER. The trim removed 0 bases at V and 3 bases at J, leaving 4 bases unmatched. The CDR3 loop is CASSQDILAVYNEQFF. The CDR3 nucleotides are TGCGCCAGCAGCCAAGATATACTAGCGGTCTACAATGAGCAGTTCTTC.

V gene TRBV19 combines with J gene TRBJ2-7, with TRBD1 identical over 9 bases. Germline V gives CDR1 LNHDA, CDR2 SQIVND (reference sequence). V lost 5 bases to trimming and J lost 2 bases; unmatched junction nucleotides: 7. There are 15 residues in the CDR3. Here the CDR3 reads CASSPQGASPYEQYF. For the CDR3, the DNA is TGTGCCAGTAGTCCACAGGGGGCAAGCCCCTACGAGCAGTACTTC.

This chain connects TRBV19 to TRBJ2-3; 10 positions match TRBD1. CDR1 and CDR2 from the germline V gene are LNHDA and SQIVND (reference sequence). This CDR3 spans 16 amino acids. The ends lost 1 base at V and 4 bases at J; junction bases unmatched: 5. The CDR3 loop is CASSIGWTGGADTQYF. CDR3 nucleotide sequence: TGTGCCAGTAGTATAGGGTGGACAGGGGGTGCAGATACGCAGTATTTT.

The rearrangement links TRBV5-1 to TRBJ2-7; TRBD1 or TRBD2 may be the D gene (5 bases each). CDR3 length: 13 residues. Germline CDR1 is SGHRS and CDR2 is YFSETQ. Trimming took 3 bases from V and 3 from J, leaving 10 bases between them. The CDR3 here is CASSSRDGYEQYF. CDR3 in DNA: TGCGCCAGCAGCTCCCGGGACGGCTACGAGCAGTACTTC.

This chain connects TRBV4-1 to TRBJ2-7; D is perhaps TRBD2 (5 bases). CDR1 and CDR2 (germline): MGHRA, YSYEKL. V lost 4 bases to trimming and J lost 3 bases, with 16 bases between them. CDR3 length: 15 residues. The CDR3 region has the DNA TGCGCCAGCAGCCTAAGATCGGAGGCTTACTACGAGCAGTACTTC. Translated, it gives CASSLRSEAYYEQYF.

The gene calls are TRBV4-1 and TRBJ1-2; 7 nucleotides line up with TRBD1. The germline V gene encodes CDR1 MGHRA and CDR2 YSYEKL. V lost 2 bases, J lost 6 bases, and 15 bases stayed unmatched. CDR3 length: 17 residues. Written as DNA, the CDR3 is TGCGCCAGCAGCCAAACCCCCAGGGCCGGGACAGTGGATGGCTACACCTTC. Its translation: CASSQTPRAGTVDGYTF.

The genes are TRBV2 and TRBJ2-7, with D possibly being TRBD2 (6 bases). CDR3 length: 11 amino acids. Trimming cost V 6 bases and J 9 bases, with 12 bases left between them. CDR1 is SNHLY, CDR2 FYNNEI, per germline. CDR3 residues: CASRGGYGQYF. DNA of the CDR3: TGTGCCAGCAGGGGAGGCTATGGGCAGTACTTC.

As to this clone: Different DNA sequences within this sample yield the same CDR3. This chain connects TRBV30 to TRBJ1-1; possible D gene TRBD1, 6 bases. In germline, CDR1 is GTSNPN, CDR2 SVGIG (reference sequence). V was clipped by 2 bases and J by 5 bases, with 12 bases between them. This CDR3 region has 13 residues. DNA for the CDR3: TGTGCCTGGAGTTTGGGGGGCCTGACTGAAGCTTTCTTT. Translation: CAWSLGGLTEAFF.

The chain has TRBV4-1 and TRBJ2-3, with 11 bases that match TRBD2. V was pared by 6 bases and J by 2 bases, with 4 bases of the junction left unmatched. Looked up from germline, CDR1 is MGHRA and CDR2 is YSYEKL. This CDR3 has 15 amino acids. The CDR3 DNA follows: TGCGCCAGCAGACTACTAGCGGGGGACACAGATACGCAGTATTTT. It specifies CASRLLAGDTDTQYF.

V and J are TRBV6-5 and TRBJ1-4; the D gene is possibly TRBD1 (5 bases). The CDR3 runs to 15 residues. CDR1 is MNHEY, CDR2 SVGAGI, per germline. Trimming took off 5 bases at V and 5 bases at J, with 15 bases between the two ends. This CDR3 is CASSQTQARNEKLFF. The DNA for the CDR3 is TGTGCCAGCAGTCAAACACAGGCGCGAAATGAAAAACTGTTTTTT.

This clone is a singleton in its sample. This chain joins TRBV27 and TRBJ1-3, with D perhaps TRBD1 (5 bases). V lost 5 bases and J lost 0, with 23 bases in between. This CDR3 is 19 amino acids long. CDR1 is MNHEY and CDR2 is SMNVEV in the germline V gene (reference sequence). DNA for the CDR3: TGTGCCAGCAGTCATACCGGGACGTCGGGCCCCTTCTCTGGAAACACCATATATTTT. It encodes CASSHTGTSGPFSGNTIYF.

The gene calls are TRBV6-5 and TRBJ1-1; D is unclear. The CDR3 spans 11 residues. Per the germline V gene, CDR1 is MNHEY and CDR2 is SVGAGI. Trimming left V 7 bases short and J 1 base short, with 4 bases between. This CDR3 is CASTWNTEAFF. The CDR3 nucleotides read TGTGCCAGCACGTGGAACACTGAAGCTTTCTTT.

Notes on this clone: Other nucleotide sequences in the sample specify the same CDR3. The V gene is TRBV6-5, the J gene TRBJ1-5; 9 bases match TRBD1. V gave up 2 bases and J gave up 3 bases; unmatched junction bases: 2. Germline-derived CDR1 and CDR2 are MNHEY and SVGAGI. This CDR3 has 15 residues. This CDR3 is CASSYGTGNNQPQHF. For the CDR3, the DNA is TGTGCCAGCAGTTACGGGACAGGGAACAATCAGCCCCAGCATTTT.

The rearrangement uses TRBV7-9 and TRBJ2-5, with D maybe TRBD2 (6 bases). CDR1 is SEHNR and CDR2 is FQNEAQ in the germline V gene (reference sequence). The CDR3 runs 12 residues. Trimming cost V 9 bases and J 4 bases, with 12 bases left between them. The CDR3 coding sequence is TGTGCCAGTTCAGAGGAGGGAGAGACCCAGTACTTC. This codes for CASSEEGETQYF.

The V call is TRBV6-5, the J call TRBJ2-7, with 7 positions matching TRBD2. V dropped 7 bases and J dropped 8; count of bases not matched to a gene: 8. The CDR3 consists of 12 residues. Germline CDR1 reads MNHEY; CDR2 reads SVGAGI. The CDR3 nucleotides are TGTGCCAGCACCCTGGGGGAGGGAAAGCAGTACTTC. It is translated as CASTLGEGKQYF.

A word on this clone: This CDR3 is also generated by other DNA sequences in the sample. The genes are TRBV27 and TRBJ1-2; 8 bases fit TRBD1. V lost 0 bases and J lost 4; bases outside the gene matches: 4. This CDR3 has 15 amino acids. Germline CDR1 and CDR2: MNHEY and SMNVEV (reference sequence). CDR3 in DNA: TGTGCCAGCAGTTTATCGAGGACAGGGACCTATGGCTACACCTTC. It specifies CASSLSRTGTYGYTF.

The V call is TRBV2, the J call TRBJ2-2; D is ambiguous. The CDR3 has 13 amino acids. V was pared by 5 bases and J by 0 bases, with 4 bases between. CDR1 and CDR2 from the germline V gene are SNHLY and FYNNEI. CDR3: CASSPANTGELFF. In DNA form, the CDR3 reads TGTGCCAGCAGTCCCGCGAACACCGGGGAGCTGTTTTTT.

V is TRBV5-1 and J is TRBJ2-5; 10 positions match TRBD2. With V trimmed by 3 bases and J by 5 bases, 7 bases remained unmatched. The CDR3 length is 15 residues. Germline-derived CDR1 and CDR2 are SGHRS and YFSETQ. CDR3 sequence: CASSSLAGEWETQYF. In DNA form, the CDR3 reads TGCGCCAGCAGCTCCCTAGCGGGAGAATGGGAGACCCAGTACTTC.

Turning to this clone: Other DNA sequences within the sample encode an identical CDR3. V usage is TRBV7-3 and J usage is TRBJ2-7; the match to TRBD2 covers 7 bases. The CDR3 runs 13 residues. Germline loops: CDR1 SGHTA, CDR2 FQGTGA. The V and J ends lost 2 bases and 3 bases, in that order; junction bases with no gene match: 1. The CDR3 bases are TGTGCCAGCAGCTTAGGCGGGGGCTACGAGCAGTACTTC. This codes for CASSLGGGYEQYF.